This T cell receptor (beta chain) was retrieved from a study of blood T cells in healthy people across ages. Whole-study results and caveats: Diversity was higher, and naive CD4+ cells more numerous, in long-lived donors than in aged donors. The study regarded diversity estimates from one million T cells as underestimates.

Primers used in a second PCR of roughly 7 to 12 cycles were a sample-barcoded 5' primer and a J-beta primer mix. Each cDNA molecule, via a template-switch adaptor with 12 random nucleotides, was tagged. The yield of each sample was at least 2.5 million CDR3-containing paired-end reads. TCRdb re-called the 5' RACE reads with MiXCR, one entry per CDR3 protein. Among about 970,000 distinct CDR3 sequences, approximately 50% were seen once, and the ten largest hold about 21%. As regards this clonotype: Its target is not known.

CDR1 is SGHRS, CDR2 YFSETQ, per germline. V lost 7 bases and J lost 1, with 15 bases in between. CDR3 size: 14 residues. The sequence derives from a woman aged 60-75 years in good health. The gene calls are TRBV5-1 and TRBJ2-7; either TRBD1 or TRBD2 may supply D (5 bases each). The sample taken for sequencing was blood. In DNA form, the CDR3 reads TGCGCCAGCGGCTCAATGGGGGTTTCCTACGAGCAGTACTTC. Encoded protein: CASGSMGVSYEQYF.